This T cell receptor beta chain came from a study of blood T cells in healthy people across ages. Whole-study findings and limits: Naive T cell percentage showed a strong correlation with the diversity of TCR beta. A greater number of naive CD4+ cells and higher diversity distinguished long-lived donors from aged donors. The study regarded diversity estimates from one million T cells as underestimates.

Concerning this clonotype itself: Its cognate antigen is unknown.

For the second PCR, which ran for about 7 to 11 cycles, a sample-barcoded 5' primer and a J-beta primer mix were used. Each cDNA molecule was tagged by a template-switch adaptor that had 12 random nucleotides. Via MiXCR, TCRdb re-called the 5' RACE reads, giving one row per CDR3 protein. This table holds about 1.5 million distinct CDR3 sequences, approximately 38% found once. The CDR3 is 15 residues long. V was pared by 8 bases and J by 1 base, with 10 bases of the junction left unmatched. Germline CDR1 and CDR2: SGHTA and FQGNSA. This sequence was found in a young woman in good health. The chain recombines TRBV7-2 with TRBJ1-2; 7 bases are shared with TRBD1. The sample taken for sequencing was blood. CDR3 amino acids: CASRPSGTDNYGYTF. The DNA for the CDR3 is TGTGCCAGCCGCCCGTCAGGGACAGATAACTATGGCTACACCTTC.